This is a list of T cell receptor beta chains from one sample in a study of beta chain features in type 1 diabetes. Sequencing was performed with immunoSEQ multiplex PCR; in TCRdb, only in-frame clones are kept and a portion is missing. Altogether some 290,000 clones are present, less than 30% being singletons, with the ten largest covering around 0.012%. Sequencing was carried out using naive CD4+ T cells from blood. The receptors originated from a woman younger than 45 with type 1 diabetes. Each CDR3 is given with its conserved first and last residue. A D gene is named only where the DNA matches it firmly. Not every row has a clone size; where given, it reads once, few, many or a size class.

j_call clone_size d_call v_call cdr3_aa cdr3_nt
TRBJ2-1 . TRBD2 TRBV5-1 CASTELAGGPHNEQFF TGCGCCAGCACTGAGCTAGCGGGAGGTCCACACAATGAGCAGTTCTTC
TRBJ2-4 . . TRBV9 CASSLGAKNIQYF TGTGCCAGCAGCTTAGGGGCGAAAAACATTCAGTACTTC
TRBJ2-5 . TRBD2 TRBV5-6 CASSLRAGGQETQYF TGTGCCAGCAGCCTCAGAGCGGGAGGGCAAGAGACCCAGTACTTC
TRBJ2-7 few TRBD2 TRBV7-2 CASSPGLAGGYEQYF TGTGCCAGCAGCCCAGGACTAGCGGGAGGGTACGAGCAGTACTTC
TRBJ2-7 . . TRBV30 CAWSTQGYEQYF TGTGCCTGGAGTACACAGGGCTACGAGCAGTACTTC
TRBJ1-1 . TRBD1 TRBV16 CASSPLDREGAEAFF TGTGCCAGCAGCCCTTTGGACAGGGAAGGGGCTGAAGCTTTCTTT
TRBJ2-7 few TRBD2 TRBV7-2 CASSLGLATYEQYF TGTGCCAGCAGCTTAGGACTAGCGACCTACGAGCAGTACTTC
TRBJ2-5 . . TRBV7-3 CASSLGLYETQYF TGTGCCAGCAGCTTAGGCTTATATGAGACCCAGTACTTC
TRBJ1-2 . . TRBV27 CASSFSREDYGYTF TGTGCCAGCAGTTTCTCCAGGGAGGACTATGGCTACACCTTC
TRBJ2-1 . . TRBV6-5 CASSENEQFF TGTGCCAGCAGTGAGAATGAGCAGTTCTTC